These 26 T cell receptor beta chains share one sample of origin, sequenced in a study of T cell repertoires in cytomegalovirus infection. Antigen specificity for these receptors is unknown. TCRdb passed the reads through MiXCR, listing each CDR3 protein once. The table includes some 800,000 distinct CDR3 sequences, about 29% detected once. Sequenced here: cultured CD8+ T cells from PBMCs, sampled from culture after CMV antigen stimulation. These receptors originate from a human donor in good health (CMV status not recorded). Some clones in this sample may be carry-over from other donors' samples.

The CDR3 bases are TGTGCCAGCAGCATTAACTCCCGGACCTATGGCTACACCTTC. The encoded protein is CASSINSRTYGYTF. The chain uses TRBV7-9 and TRBJ1-2; no firm D call. The germline V and J ends were trimmed by 5 bases and 4 bases, with 14 bases remaining between them. The CDR3 sequence is 14 residues long. The germline V gene has CDR1 SEHNR and CDR2 FQNEAQ (reference sequence).

The chain links TRBV20-1 to TRBJ2-3; D call uncertain. This CDR3 has 14 amino acids. Germline CDR1 DFQATT, CDR2 SNEGSKA (reference sequence). The V end lost 1 base, the J end lost 2 bases, and 10 bases lay between the germline ends. CDR3: CSARADGPTDTQYF. The CDR3 nucleotides are TGCAGTGCTAGAGCAGACGGACCCACAGATACGCAGTATTTT.

The rearrangement joins TRBV6-2 or TRBV6-3 to TRBJ2-6; D is undetermined. The CDR3 is made up of 17 amino acids. Germline CDR1 reads MNHEY; CDR2 reads SVGEGT. V was clipped by 0 bases and J by 4 bases, with 13 bases between them. Here the CDR3 reads CASSYSDPDEGANVLTF. CDR3 coding DNA: TGTGCCAGCAGTTACTCGGATCCGGATGAGGGGGCCAACGTCCTGACTTTC.

To note about this clonotype: A single base separates this from a much larger clone, so it may be a read error. This chain links TRBV12-3 or TRBV12-4 with TRBJ2-7; unclear D gene. The CDR3 has 12 residues. The CDR3 spells CASGLRAYEQYF. CDR3 DNA: TGTGCCAGCGGTTTAAGGGCCTACGAGCAGTACTTC.

The rearrangement links TRBV7-6 to TRBJ1-2; 7 positions agree with TRBD1. The ends lost 4 bases at V and 3 bases at J; junction bases unmatched: 17. CDR1 is SGHVS and CDR2 is FNYEAQ in the germline V gene. This CDR3 spans 18 amino acids. This CDR3 is CASSSLAPGTARDYGYTF. The DNA of the CDR3 is TGTGCCAGCAGCTCTCTGGCCCCCGGGACAGCAAGGGACTATGGCTACACCTTC.

The chain couples TRBV2 to TRBJ1-6; tentative D call: TRBD1 (6 bases). The CDR3 sequence is 14 residues long. The V gene's germline CDR1 is SNHLY and CDR2 FYNNEI. Trimming cost V 5 bases and J 7 bases, with 12 bases left between them. The CDR3, as DNA: TGTGCCAGCAGTTCGGACAGTTGGAATTCACCCCTCCACTTT. The encoded protein is CASSSDSWNSPLHF.

In this sample, this clonotype turned up a few times. V and J are TRBV19 and TRBJ2-6; no firm D call. The ends were cut back, 5 bases at V and 0 bases at J, with 11 bases in the middle. Germline CDR1 and CDR2: LNHDA and SQIVND (reference sequence). The CDR3 is 16 amino acids. CDR3: CASSSQPPSGANVLTF. The CDR3 DNA reads TGTGCCAGTAGTTCCCAGCCCCCCTCTGGGGCCAACGTCCTGACTTTC.

The rearrangement uses TRBV27 and TRBJ2-3, with D perhaps TRBD2 (6 bases). This CDR3 is built from 15 residues. Trimming removed 2 bases from V and 1 base from J, with 10 bases in between. In germline, CDR1 is MNHEY, CDR2 SMNVEV (reference sequence). CDR3 region: CASSLGWGGTDTQYF. The CDR3 bases are TGTGCCAGCAGTTTAGGTTGGGGGGGCACAGATACGCAGTATTTT.

This clonotype was observed a few times. The V and J genes are TRBV20-1 and TRBJ1-1; D unresolved. V lost 3 bases and J lost 7, with 9 bases in between. Germline V gives CDR1 DFQATT, CDR2 SNEGSKA (reference sequence). The CDR3 totals 11 residues. CDR3 nucleotide sequence: TGCAGTGCTAGGCGAGGTCTTGAAGCTTTCTTT. It codes for CSARRGLEAFF.

The V gene is TRBV2, the J gene TRBJ2-3; TRBD1 might be the D (5 bases). The CDR3 sequence is 17 residues long. Per the germline V gene, CDR1 is SNHLY and CDR2 is FYNNEI. V lost 7 bases and J 1 base, leaving 21 bases between the germline ends. CDR3 sequence (DNA): TGTGCCAGCACCACCCCGTGGGGCGAGATGGGCACAGATACGCAGTATTTT. It yields the protein CASTTPWGEMGTDTQYF.

This clonotype was seen more than once but under ten times. The J gene is TRBJ1-2, the V gene TRBV19; D is uncertain. CDR1 LNHDA and CDR2 SQIVND come from the germline V gene (reference sequence). The V and J ends lost 6 bases and 1 base respectively, with 21 bases between them. CDR3 length: 17 residues. Here the CDR3 reads CASRRPEDGYLNYGYTF. CDR3 DNA: TGTGCCAGTAGACGCCCCGAGGACGGCTATCTTAACTATGGCTACACCTTC.

This clonotype showed up many times. The rearrangement joins TRBV7-9 to TRBJ2-5, with a possible D match to TRBD1 (5 bases). The CDR3 has 14 amino acids. CDR1 SEHNR and CDR2 FQNEAQ come from the germline V gene (reference sequence). V dropped 1 base and J dropped 5 bases, with 11 bases sitting between them. This CDR3 is CASSLEGQRETQYF. DNA of the CDR3: TGTGCCAGCAGCTTAGAGGGGCAGAGGGAGACCCAGTACTTC.

This chain joins TRBV4-3 and TRBJ1-1, with D unclear. The CDR3 has 14 residues. Trimming cost V 0 bases and J 6 bases, with 11 bases left between them. Germline V lookup: CDR1 LGHNA, CDR2 YSLEER. The CDR3 is CASSQDPALSEAFF. The CDR3 nucleotides read TGCGCCAGCAGCCAAGATCCCGCCCTATCTGAAGCTTTCTTT.

The rearrangement uses TRBV4-1 and TRBJ1-1; possible D gene TRBD1, 5 bases. The CDR3 extends over 16 amino acids. The V gene lost 0 bases and the J gene lost 1 base, with 12 bases spanning the gap. Germline CDR1 MGHRA, CDR2 YSYEKL. CDR3 in amino acids: CASSQEGQGPNTEAFF. CDR3 sequence (DNA): TGCGCCAGCAGCCAAGAGGGGCAGGGCCCGAACACTGAAGCTTTCTTT.

This clonotype was observed many times. The rearrangement links TRBV7-2 to TRBJ1-5, with 10 bases matching TRBD1. Germline V gene sequence: CDR1 SGHTA, CDR2 FQGNSA. This CDR3 is 14 amino acids long. V was pared by 5 bases and J by 11 bases, with 9 bases of the junction left unmatched. The CDR3 here is CASSPGQGGLAQHF. In nucleotides, the CDR3 is TGTGCCAGCAGCCCCGGACAGGGGGGTTTGGCCCAGCATTTT.

A single count supports this clonotype. The rearrangement joins TRBV7-3 to TRBJ2-7; D is possibly TRBD2 (5 bases). Germline CDR1 is SGHTA and CDR2 is FQGTGA. There are 12 residues in the CDR3. The chain's CDR3 is CTSSLGGYEQYV. The CDR3 DNA is TGTACCAGCAGCTTAGGAGGTTACGAGCAGTACGTC.

The gene calls are TRBV7-2 and TRBJ2-1; D is perhaps TRBD1 (5 bases). Trimming took 1 base from V and 4 from J, leaving 11 bases between them. The germline CDR1 and CDR2 sequences are SGHTA and FQGNSA. The CDR3 extends over 15 amino acids. As DNA, the CDR3 is TGTGCCAGCAGCTTAGTAGGGGTAATTTACAATGAGCAGTTCTTC. Encoded protein: CASSLVGVIYNEQFF.

This CDR3 is CASSVSLMNTEAFF. DNA of the CDR3: TGTGCCAGCAGCGTAAGCCTAATGAACACTGAAGCTTTCTTT. The gene calls are TRBV9 and TRBJ1-1; D remains ambiguous. Germline V gene sequence: CDR1 SGDLS, CDR2 YYNGEE. The CDR3 covers 14 residues. V lost 1 base and J 0 bases, leaving 7 bases between the germline ends.

This clonotype appeared a few times. The rearrangement links TRBV27 to TRBJ2-7; D might be TRBD1 or TRBD2, each matching 6 bases. The CDR3 is 14 amino acids. CDR1 is MNHEY, CDR2 SMNVEV, per germline (reference sequence). The CDR3 spells CASQTRGLGDEQYF. The CDR3 bases are TGTGCTTCACAAACCCGGGGGCTAGGAGACGAGCAGTACTTC.

This clonotype was detected a few times. The chain is built from TRBV7-9 and TRBJ1-2; D uncertain. Germline CDR1 reads SEHNR; CDR2 reads FQNEAQ (reference sequence). Trimming took off 3 bases at V and 3 bases at J, with 14 bases between the two ends. The CDR3 runs to 15 residues. CDR3 region: CASSFPPGVDYGYTF. The CDR3 DNA reads as TGTGCCAGCAGCTTCCCCCCGGGAGTCGACTATGGCTACACCTTC.

This clonotype was observed a few times. The chain couples TRBV29-1 to TRBJ2-7, with 9 bases fitting TRBD1. V was pared by 3 bases and J by 3 bases, with 3 bases of the junction left unmatched. The V gene's germline CDR1 is SQVTM and CDR2 ANQGSEA. The CDR3 loop spans 13 amino acids. CDR3 sequence: CSVDPGQGYEQYF. In DNA, the CDR3 is TGCAGCGTTGACCCGGGACAGGGCTACGAGCAGTACTTC.

J is TRBJ1-2 and V is TRBV27, with D uncertain. The CDR3 consists of 14 residues. CDR1 and CDR2 (germline): MNHEY, SMNVEV (reference sequence). V was trimmed by 7 bases and J by 1 base, leaving 13 bases between them. This CDR3 reads CASKSWGSNYGYTF. CDR3 nucleotide sequence: TGTGCCAGCAAGTCCTGGGGAAGTAACTATGGCTACACCTTC.

CDR3 DNA sequence: TGTGCCAGCAGCTTAGCAGGGACACCAGGGGATACGCAGTATTTT. It yields the protein CASSLAGTPGDTQYF. The rearrangement joins TRBV7-6 to TRBJ2-3, with D perhaps matching TRBD1 (6 bases). V was cut by 0 bases and J by 6 bases, with 13 bases left in between. The germline CDR1 and CDR2 sequences are SGHVS and FNYEAQ. There are 15 residues in the CDR3.

In its sample, this clonotype was seen a few times. The chain links TRBV27 to TRBJ1-6; TRBD1 agrees at 7 bases. The CDR3 extends over 14 amino acids. The J segment lost 7 bases and the V segment lost 5 bases, leaving 5 bases of the junction unmatched. Germline-derived CDR1 and CDR2 are MNHEY and SMNVEV (reference sequence). The CDR3 is CASSMDRFNSPLHF. The CDR3 DNA sequence: TGTGCCAGCAGTATGGACAGGTTCAATTCACCCCTCCACTTT.

The J gene is TRBJ2-1, the V gene TRBV9; possibly TRBD1 or TRBD2 for D (5 bases each). CDR1 and CDR2 from the germline V gene are SGDLS and YYNGEE. The V and J ends lost 2 bases and 5 bases respectively, with 11 bases between them. The CDR3 consists of 14 residues. Here the CDR3 DNA reads TGTGCCAGCAGCGTGAGGGACGTCGACAATGAGCAGTTCTTC. This codes for CASSVRDVDNEQFF.

V usage is TRBV5-5 and J usage is TRBJ2-3; 7 bases map to TRBD2. The trim removed 1 base at V and 3 bases at J, leaving 8 bases unmatched. The CDR3 runs to 16 residues. The germline CDR1 and CDR2 sequences are SGHKS and YYEKEE (reference sequence). This CDR3 is CASSLFGRRETDTQYF. The CDR3 nucleotides are TGTGCCAGCAGCTTGTTCGGGAGGCGAGAAACAGATACGCAGTATTTT.